Listed below are T cell receptor beta chains from one sample, sequenced in a study of blood T cells in healthy people across ages. TCRdb itself ran the 5' RACE reads through MiXCR, one entry per CDR3 protein. The repertoire consists of under 2 million distinct CDR3 sequences, with approximately 32% occurring once and the leading ten covering around 10%. Sequencing was carried out using blood. These receptors all stem from a woman aged 25 to 39 in good health. Each CDR3 is given with its conserved first and last residue. Fields, in order: D gene, J gene, clone size, V gene, CDR3 protein, CDR3 DNA. A D gene is named only where the DNA matches it firmly. Clone size is given for some rows only: seen once, a few or many times, or a class if the clone is expanded.

TRBD1 TRBJ2-1 NA TRBV7-3 CASSLYGQGRNEQFF TGTGCCAGCAGCTTATATGGACAGGGGAGGAATGAGCAGTTCTTC
NA TRBJ2-1 NA TRBV20-1 CRAQEGDEQFF TGCAGGGCACAAGAGGGGGACGAGCAGTTCTTC
NA TRBJ2-5 few TRBV3-1 CASSQNLATQYF TGTGCCAGCAGCCAAAACCTGGCTACCCAGTACTTC
NA TRBJ2-2 few TRBV6-5 CASATAATGELFF TGTGCCAGCGCAACGGCCGCCACCGGGGAGCTGTTTTTT
NA TRBJ2-1 NA TRBV27 CASSLSEGSEQFF TGTGCCAGCAGTTTATCGGAGGGGTCTGAGCAGTTCTTC
NA TRBJ1-6 NA TRBV5-6 CASSLMTTYNSPLHF TGTGCCAGCAGCTTGATGACCACCTATAATTCACCCCTCCACTTT
NA TRBJ1-5 NA TRBV30 CAWSVHGLSNQPQHF TGTGCCTGGAGTGTACACGGTCTCAGCAATCAGCCCCAGCATTTT
NA TRBJ1-2 many TRBV7-2 CASSPGNSNYGYTF TGTGCCAGCAGCCCCGGGAATAGTAACTATGGCTACACCTTC
TRBD2 TRBJ2-1 NA TRBV20-1 CSASRTSGPNEQFF TGCAGTGCTAGTCGGACTAGCGGACCCAACGAGCAGTTCTTC
NA TRBJ2-7 NA TRBV29-1 CSVEQGFSGHEQYF TGCAGCGTTGAACAGGGATTCTCGGGGCACGAGCAGTACTTC
NA TRBJ2-7 NA TRBV30 CAWSVGETYEQYF TGTGCCTGGAGTGTAGGCGAAACCTACGAGCAGTACTTC
NA TRBJ1-4 NA TRBV30 CAWSLGIPNEKLFF TGTGCCTGGAGTCTGGGGATACCTAATGAAAAACTGTTTTTT
NA TRBJ2-3 few TRBV25-1 CASSGSDRRSTDTQYF TGTGCCAGCAGTGGATCAGACCGACGTAGCACAGATACGCAGTATTTT
NA TRBJ2-5 NA TRBV20-1 CSASGGIKPLGETQYF TGCAGTGCTAGTGGGGGAATCAAACCGTTGGGGGAGACCCAGTACTTC
TRBD2 TRBJ2-5 NA TRBV2 CASRGPSSGGAIGQYF TGTGCCAGCAGAGGCCCATCTAGCGGGGGAGCGATCGGGCAGTACTTC
TRBD2 TRBJ2-5 NA TRBV6-6 CATGLAEETQYF TGTGCCACCGGACTAGCGGAAGAGACCCAGTACTTC
NA TRBJ1-5 NA TRBV18 CASSQRGGRNQPQHF TGTGCCAGCTCACAAAGAGGGGGGCGCAATCAGCCCCAGCATTTT
NA TRBJ1-1 few TRBV7-8 CASSLGPARGTEAFF TGTGCCAGCAGCTTAGGGCCGGCCCGCGGCACTGAAGCTTTCTTT
TRBD2 TRBJ2-5 few TRBV12-3/TRBV12-4 CASNWRGGTQYF TGTGCCAGCAATTGGCGGGGGGGGACCCAGTACTTC
NA TRBJ2-3 NA TRBV3-1 CASSQEHRPDTQYF TGTGCCAGCAGCCAAGAGCACCGGCCAGATACGCAGTATTTT
NA TRBJ2-1 NA TRBV24-1 CATSEQGTARKNEQFF TGTGCCACCAGTGAGCAGGGTACAGCTAGGAAGAATGAGCAGTTCTTC
NA TRBJ1-5 once TRBV20-1 CSATWDSNQPQHF TGCAGTGCTACTTGGGACAGCAATCAGCCCCAGCATTTT
TRBD1 TRBJ1-2 few TRBV20-1 CSATTGVGDYGYTF TGCAGTGCTACTACAGGGGTAGGCGACTATGGCTACACCTTC
TRBD2 TRBJ2-5 NA TRBV24-1 CATSDWVSGGGQETQYF TGTGCCACCAGTGATTGGGTTAGCGGGGGTGGCCAAGAGACCCAGTACTTC